This T cell receptor beta chain comes out of a study of blood T cell repertoires in COVID-19. As for the study in general: COVID-19 samples, acute and convalescent, were from the United States, Italy and Spain.

Using immunoSEQ multiplex PCR, the repertoire was profiled, and TCRdb retains in-frame clones only, with some absent. This sample has about 200,000 clones; 60% to 85% occur once, and the top ten carry 7.2%. This CDR3 has 13 residues. Germline V gene lookup returns CDR1 SEHNR and CDR2 FQNEAQ (reference sequence). V trimming: 8 bases; J trimming: 2 bases; junction bases outside the gene matches: 4. The chain links TRBV7-9 to TRBJ2-7, with TRBD2 matching over 9 bases. The receptor's source is a woman between 70 and 85 years old with acute or convalescent COVID-19. The material sequenced was peripheral blood. The CDR3 coding sequence is TGTGCCAGCGGAGCGGGGGGTCCCTACGAGCAGTACTTC. As protein: CASGAGGPYEQYF. Drawing the rest from reference TRBV7-9 and TRBJ2-7, the complete variable domain is DTGVSQNPRHKITKRGQNVTFRCDPISEHNRLYWYRQTLGQGPEFLTYFQNEAQLEKSRLLSDRFSAERPKGSFSTLEIQRTEQGDSAMYLCASGAGGPYEQYFGPGTRLTVT.